This entry is about one T cell receptor (beta chain). The data were obtained in a study of metastatic and nonmetastatic thyroid tumors. Patients were all untreated before their thyroid surgery. This CDR3 spans 14 amino acids. Germline V CDR1 and CDR2: SGHVS, FQNEAQ. The ends were cut back, 2 bases at V and 6 bases at J, with 12 bases in the middle. TCRdb re-clonotyped the PCR reads via MiXCR. This sample has approximately 11,000 clones, with roughly 28% found just once. The clonotype originates from a male donor with papillary thyroid cancer or a benign thyroid nodule (not recorded which). Some clones in this sample may be carry-over from other donors' samples. This chain joins TRBV7-8 and TRBJ2-3; unclear D gene. Sample: tumor tissue. The DNA for the CDR3 is TGTGCCAGCAGCTTACTATGGTGGTCGGATACGCAGTATTTT. Translated, it gives CASSLLWWSDTQYF.